A single sample gave rise to the 2 T cell receptor beta chains below, sequenced in a study of cytomegalovirus exposure and HLA in healthy donors. PCR amplification relied on 60 Vbeta primers (plus 13 Jbeta primers). TCRdb keeps only in-frame clones here, not all; method: immunoSEQ multiplex PCR. The repertoire table contains just over 200,000 clones. Material for sequencing was PBMCs. These receptor sequences come from a girl aged 2 to 9 in good health and CMV-seropositive.

The chain combines TRBV27 with TRBJ1-2; no reliable D call. This CDR3 has 11 residues. With 5 bases removed from V and 8 bases from J, the gap between germline ends came to 9 bases. The germline V gene encodes CDR1 MNHEY and CDR2 SMNVEV (reference sequence). The CDR3 DNA sequence: TGTGCCAGCAGTCCTCCCGAGGGCTACACCTTC. Translating it yields CASSPPEGYTF.

The gene calls are TRBV6-5 and TRBJ2-7, with D unclear. V was trimmed by 4 bases and J by 3 bases, leaving 4 bases between them. The CDR3 is 11 amino acids. CDR1 and CDR2 (germline): MNHEY, SVGAGI. The chain's CDR3 is CASSSFYEQYF. In DNA, the CDR3 is TGTGCCAGCAGTTCTTTCTACGAGCAGTACTTC.